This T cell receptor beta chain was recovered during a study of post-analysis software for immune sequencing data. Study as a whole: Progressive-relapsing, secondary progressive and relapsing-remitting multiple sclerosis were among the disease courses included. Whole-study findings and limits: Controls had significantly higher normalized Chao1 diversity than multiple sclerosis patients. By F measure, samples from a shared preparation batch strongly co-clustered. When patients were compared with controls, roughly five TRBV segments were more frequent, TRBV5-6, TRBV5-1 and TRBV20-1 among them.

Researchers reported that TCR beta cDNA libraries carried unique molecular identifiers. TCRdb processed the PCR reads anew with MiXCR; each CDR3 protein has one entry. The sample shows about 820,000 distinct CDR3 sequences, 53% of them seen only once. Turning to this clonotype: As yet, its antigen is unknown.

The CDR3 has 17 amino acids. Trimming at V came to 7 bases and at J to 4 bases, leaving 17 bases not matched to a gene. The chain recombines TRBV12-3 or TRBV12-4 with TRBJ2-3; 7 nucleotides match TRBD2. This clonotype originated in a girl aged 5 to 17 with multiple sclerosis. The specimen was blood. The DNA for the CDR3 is TGTGCCAGCAACTCTCCCGGGAGCGGGGAGCATTCAGATACGCAGTATTTT. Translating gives CASNSPGSGEHSDTQYF.